There are a few counts of the clone carrying this TCR beta chain. Its antigen is undetermined. The CDR3 is 14 residues long. Trimming left V 4 bases short and J 7 bases short, with 14 bases between. Germline-derived CDR1 and CDR2 are MDHEN and SYDVKM. The sample belongs to a study of cytomegalovirus exposure and HLA in healthy donors. About the study: Assignment to the Caucasian-associated ancestry cluster applied to 81% of the approximately 400 genotyped donors. Study observations and caveats: The authors later linked a missense DCLRE1C variant to TCR beta V- and J-gene trimming. The authors judged a highly shared variant cluster likely a sequencing artifact.

Nominal health characterized the donors when sampled, though unrecorded immune exposures were likely. A multiplex PCR was run with 60 Vbeta primers and 13 Jbeta primers. Assay used: immunoSEQ multiplex PCR; TCRdb lists only in-frame clones, some missing. The repertoire consists of 130,000 or so clones, with approximately 80% occurring once and the leading ten covering under 3%. Specimen: PBMCs. The receptor's source is a woman younger than 30 in good health and CMV-seropositive. The chain couples TRBV28 to TRBJ1-5; TRBD1 is a possible D gene (6 bases). The CDR3 region has the DNA TGTGCCAGCAGTTCCTTGGACAGTGGGCAGCCCCAGCATTTT. Protein product: CASSSLDSGQPQHF.